This T cell receptor (beta chain) derives from a study of blood T cells in healthy people across ages. Trimming removed 1 base from V and 4 bases from J; junction bases left unmatched: 15. CDR3 length: 20 amino acids. Germline lookup yields CDR1 LNHNV and CDR2 YYDKDF (reference sequence). Next came a second PCR, run for about 6 to 12 cycles, which used a sample-barcoded 5' primer along with a J-beta primer mix. TCRdb called the 5' RACE reads again in MiXCR, with one record for every CDR3 protein. The top ten hold over 7% of the sample, which has about 1,800,000 distinct CDR3 sequences, roughly 30% seen once.

The chain links TRBV15 to TRBJ2-6; 8 nucleotides line up with TRBD2. The sequence was collected from a woman aged 25 to 39 in good health. Sequenced sample: blood. CDR3 sequence reads: CATSRGRLLAGDSGANVLTF. The CDR3 region has the DNA TGTGCCACCAGCAGAGGGAGGTTGCTAGCGGGTGACTCGGGGGCCAACGTCCTGACTTTC.